Listed here are 15 T cell receptor beta chains from one sample, sequenced in a study of post-analysis software for immune sequencing data (dated by TCRdb to about 2015). Libraries came from PCR. Sequencer: Illumina HiSeq 2500. To reduce PCR and sequencing biases, unique molecular identifiers were built into the TCR beta cDNA libraries. TCRdb reprocessed the public reads (quality trimming at Q25 with fastp, clone calling with MiXCR) and kept in-frame beta chains. A single entry per CDR3 protein holds the most common genes and DNA from its merged rows. This sample comprises 700,000 to 800,000 distinct CDR3 sequences, 25% to 30% of them detected only once. Around 0.56% of the sample is held by the ten biggest clonotypes. Antigen specificity for these receptors is unknown. What the authors observed across the whole study: Significantly higher frequencies in patients than in controls were found for a few TRBV segments, including TRBV5-6, TRBV5-1 and TRBV20-1.

Input material: blood. These receptor sequences come from a girl aged 10 to 17 with multiple sclerosis.

This clonotype was found a few times. The V and J genes are TRBV29-1 and TRBJ2-3; a possible D gene is TRBD2 (5 bases). The CDR3 is made up of 14 amino acids. V was cut by 0 bases and J by 2 bases, with 9 bases left in between. Per germline, CDR1 SQVTM and CDR2 ANQGSEA. CDR3 region: CSVEDRLSTDTQYF. The CDR3 region has the DNA TGCAGCGTTGAAGATCGACTATCCACAGATACGCAGTATTTT.

This clonotype was seen repeatedly, ten times or more. The chain recombines TRBV12-3 or TRBV12-4 with TRBJ2-7; TRBD1 might be the D (6 bases). V was pared by 6 bases and J by 3 bases, with 12 bases between. The CDR3 runs to 13 residues. The CDR3 sequence is CASSRGQSYEQYF. The CDR3 nucleotides read TGTGCCAGCAGCAGAGGACAGAGCTACGAGCAGTACTTC.

A single count supports this clonotype. The chain has TRBV4-1 and TRBJ1-2, with no clear D. V lost 4 bases, J lost 2 bases, and 11 bases lay in between. The CDR3 spans 14 residues. Germline V gene sequence: CDR1 MGHRA, CDR2 YSYEKL. This chain's CDR3 is CASSPGVSNYGYTF. Here the CDR3 DNA reads TGCGCCAGCAGCCCAGGTGTCTCAAACTATGGCTACACCTTC.

With regard to this clonotype: An end of the junction differs from the germline gene, which may be a read error. For the CDR3, the DNA is TGTGCCAGCAGCCCATCCTGGTGGGAACACACTAAAGCTTTCTTT. As protein: CASSPSWWEHTKAFF. The chain is built from TRBV7-2 and TRBJ1-1; D not resolved. The CDR3 spans 15 residues. CDR1 and CDR2 from the germline V gene are SGHTA and FQGNSA. Filled out from reference TRBV7-2 and TRBJ1-1, the complete variable domain reads GAGVSQSPSNKVTEKGKDVELRCDPISGHTALYWYRQSLGQGLEFLIYFQGNSAPDKSGLPSDRFSAERTGGSVSTLTIQRTQQEDSAVYLCASSPSWWEHTKAFFGQGTRLTVV.

This clonotype was detected a few times. The gene calls are TRBV6-2 or TRBV6-3 and TRBJ2-7; no clear D. CDR1 is MNHEY, CDR2 SVGEGT, per germline. Trimming removed 6 bases from V and 2 bases from J, with 14 bases in between. This CDR3 contains 14 residues. CDR3 bases: TGTGCCAGCAGGTACCCAGGTTTCGCCTACGAGCAGTACTTC. Amino acids: CASRYPGFAYEQYF.

This clonotype showed up many times. The genes are TRBV6-6 and TRBJ2-3; 10 bases fit TRBD2. J was trimmed by 2 bases and V by 5 bases; bases with no gene match: 4. The germline V gene encodes CDR1 MNHNY and CDR2 SVGAGI (reference sequence). CDR3 length equals 15 residues. Here the CDR3 DNA reads TGTGCCAGCAGTCGGACTAGCGGAGCCACAGATACGCAGTATTTT. This sequence encodes CASSRTSGATDTQYF.

In this sample, this clonotype turned up many times. The chain recombines TRBV29-1 with TRBJ2-5, with D hard to call. The CDR3 sequence is 10 residues long. Trimming cost V 1 base and J 5 bases, with 2 bases left between them. CDR1 and CDR2 (germline): SQVTM, ANQGSEA. Here the CDR3 reads CSVEGETQYF. For the CDR3, the DNA is TGCAGCGTTGAAGGGGAGACCCAGTACTTC.

The rearrangement links TRBV15 to TRBJ2-7; D is undetermined. V was pared by 5 bases and J by 3 bases, with 8 bases between. CDR1 and CDR2 (germline): LNHNV, YYDKDF (reference sequence). The CDR3 is 12 amino acids. The CDR3 DNA is TGTGCCACCAGCTTGGACCGCTACGAGCAGTACTTC. Its translation is CATSLDRYEQYF.

This clonotype has only a few counts. This chain uses TRBV5-6 with TRBJ2-5; D is unclear. Between the trimmed V and J ends, which lost 3 bases and 5 bases, there was a span of 11 bases. The germline V gene encodes CDR1 SGHDT and CDR2 YYEEEE. The CDR3 has 13 residues. This chain's CDR3 is CASSSSVAETQYF. The CDR3, as DNA: TGTGCCAGCAGCTCGAGTGTGGCGGAGACCCAGTACTTC.

This chain connects TRBV20-1 to TRBJ2-3; weak D call: TRBD1 (5 bases). CDR3 size: 14 residues. Germline CDR1 reads DFQATT; CDR2 reads SNEGSKA (reference sequence). Trimming took 3 bases from V and 4 from J, leaving 14 bases between them. Here the CDR3 reads CSASDMPRADTQYF. The CDR3 DNA follows: TGCAGTGCTAGCGATATGCCCAGGGCAGATACGCAGTATTTT.

This clonotype was detected a few times. The chain combines TRBV29-1 with TRBJ2-3, with D unresolved. Germline CDR1 is SQVTM and CDR2 is ANQGSEA. Trimming cost V 6 bases and J 1 base, with 8 bases left between them. This CDR3 region has 12 residues. The CDR3 bases are TGCAGCGTAACTGACGGCACAGATACGCAGTATTTT. Protein: CSVTDGTDTQYF.

The V gene is TRBV2, the J gene TRBJ2-5; D unclear. Germline CDR1 reads SNHLY; CDR2 reads FYNNEI. Trimming shortened V by 0 bases and J by 5 bases, and 13 bases separated the two germline ends. CDR3 size: 15 residues. In nucleotides, the CDR3 is TGTGCCAGCAGTGAAGCTGAAGTTGTGATGGAGACCCAGTACTTC. It encodes CASSEAEVVMETQYF.

The rearrangement joins TRBV10-3 to TRBJ2-7; D is undetermined. Judging by the DNA end, TRBJ2-5 fits better; the J call may be wrong. Germline CDR1 is ENHRY and CDR2 is SYGVKD. The CDR3 is made up of 13 amino acids. CDR3 protein: CAISTQFEETQYF. The CDR3 nucleotides are TGTGCCATCAGCACGCAGTTCGAGGAGACCCAGTACTTC.

This clonotype came up a few times. The chain links TRBV6-2 or TRBV6-3 to TRBJ2-7; unclear D gene. The CDR3 sequence is 13 residues long. Germline-derived CDR1 and CDR2 are MNHEY and SVGEGT. V lost 5 bases to trimming and J lost 3 bases, with 11 bases between them. The CDR3 DNA reads TGTGCCAGCAGTCGGGCTTTGGGCTACGAGCAGTACTTC. Translating gives CASSRALGYEQYF.

This clonotype was detected a few times. The chain carries TRBV20-1 and TRBJ1-1; TRBD1 is a possible D gene (5 bases). Germline V lookup: CDR1 DFQATT, CDR2 SNEGSKA (reference sequence). The CDR3 runs 14 residues. V gave up 1 base and J gave up 4 bases, with 13 bases separating them. CDR3 amino acids: CSARALGAGTEAFF. In DNA, the CDR3 is TGCAGTGCTAGAGCCCTAGGGGCGGGCACTGAAGCTTTCTTT.